This TCR beta chain appears in the sequencing data of a study of OX40 agonist ivuxolimab in advanced cancers. Study background: Patients' therapy was ivuxolimab, an antibody that acts as an agonist of OX40 (CD134). Partial responses were seen in three patients, one with hepatocellular carcinoma and two with cutaneous melanoma. The study's findings and limits: Researchers report that CD8+ T cells had, on average, more expanded clones than CD4+.

Method: immunoSEQ multiplex PCR; TCRdb's copy keeps in-frame clones and lacks some. The sample consists of over 45,000 clones, around 89% of them appearing once. Prior autoimmune disease or systemic immunosuppression barred patients. Remarks on this clone: Its specificity is not known.

Looked up from germline, CDR1 is PRHDT and CDR2 is FYEKMQ (reference sequence). The CDR3 loop spans 12 amino acids. Trimming pared 5 bases from V and 6 bases from J, leaving 10 bases between. The origin of this receptor is an adult with an advanced solid tumor such as melanoma, head and neck, liver or kidney cancer. The rearrangement links TRBV13 to TRBJ1-1; D remains unclear. The sample here was CD4+ or CD8+ T cells sorted from blood, taken in a trial of the OX40 agonist ivuxolimab. Here the CDR3 reads CASSAQQPEAFF. DNA of the CDR3: TGTGCCAGCAGCGCCCAGCAACCTGAAGCTTTCTTT.